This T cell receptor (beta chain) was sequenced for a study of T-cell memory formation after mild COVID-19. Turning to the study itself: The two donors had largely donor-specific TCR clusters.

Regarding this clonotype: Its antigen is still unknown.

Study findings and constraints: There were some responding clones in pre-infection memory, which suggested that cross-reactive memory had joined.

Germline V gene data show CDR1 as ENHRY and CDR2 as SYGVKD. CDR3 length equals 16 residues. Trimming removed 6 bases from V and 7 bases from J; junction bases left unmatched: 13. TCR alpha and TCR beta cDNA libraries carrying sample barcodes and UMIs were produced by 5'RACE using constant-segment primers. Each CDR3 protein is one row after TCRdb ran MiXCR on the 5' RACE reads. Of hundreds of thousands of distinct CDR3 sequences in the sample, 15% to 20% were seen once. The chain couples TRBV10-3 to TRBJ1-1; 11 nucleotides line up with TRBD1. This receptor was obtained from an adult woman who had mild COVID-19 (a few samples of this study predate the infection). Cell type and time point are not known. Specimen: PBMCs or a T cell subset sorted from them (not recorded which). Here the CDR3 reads CAIRGAQRTGGDEAFF. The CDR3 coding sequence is TGTGCCATCAGAGGGGCCCAAAGGACAGGGGGCGATGAAGCTTTCTTT.